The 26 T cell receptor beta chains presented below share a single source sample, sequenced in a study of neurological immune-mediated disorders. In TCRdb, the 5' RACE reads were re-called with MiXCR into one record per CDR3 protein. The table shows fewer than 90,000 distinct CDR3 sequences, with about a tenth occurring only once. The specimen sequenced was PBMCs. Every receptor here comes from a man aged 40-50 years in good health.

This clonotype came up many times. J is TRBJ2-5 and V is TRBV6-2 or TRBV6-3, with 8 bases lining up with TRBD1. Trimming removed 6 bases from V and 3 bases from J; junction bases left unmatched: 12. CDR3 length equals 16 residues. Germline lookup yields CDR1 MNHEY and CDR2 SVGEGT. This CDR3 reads CASSPGTGPREETQYF. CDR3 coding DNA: TGTGCCAGCAGCCCCGGGACAGGCCCACGAGAAGAGACCCAGTACTTC.

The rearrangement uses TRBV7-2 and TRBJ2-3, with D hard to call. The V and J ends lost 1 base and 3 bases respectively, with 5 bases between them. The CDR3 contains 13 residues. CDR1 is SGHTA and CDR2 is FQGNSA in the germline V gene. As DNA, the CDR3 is TGTGCCAGCAGCTTAGGGATGACAGATACGCAGTATTTT. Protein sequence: CASSLGMTDTQYF.

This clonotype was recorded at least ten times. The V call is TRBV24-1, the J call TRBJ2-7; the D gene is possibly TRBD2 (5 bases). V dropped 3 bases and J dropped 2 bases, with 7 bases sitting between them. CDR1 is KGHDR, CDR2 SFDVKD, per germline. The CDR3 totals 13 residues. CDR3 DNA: TGTGCCACCAGTGATCCCGGGACCTACGAGCAGTACTTC. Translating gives CATSDPGTYEQYF.

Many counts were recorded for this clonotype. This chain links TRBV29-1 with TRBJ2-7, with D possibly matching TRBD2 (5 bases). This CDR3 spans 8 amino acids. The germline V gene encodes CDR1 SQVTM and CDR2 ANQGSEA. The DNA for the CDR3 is TGCTGGGAGCACGAGCAGTACTTC. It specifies CWEHEQYF.

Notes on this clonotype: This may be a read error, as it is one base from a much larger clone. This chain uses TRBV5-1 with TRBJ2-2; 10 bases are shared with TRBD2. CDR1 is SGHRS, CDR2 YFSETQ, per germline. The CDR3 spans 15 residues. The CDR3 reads CASRLDLAGAGELFF. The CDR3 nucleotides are TGCGCCAGCAGATTGGACCTAGCGGGAGCCGGGGAGCTGTTTTTT.

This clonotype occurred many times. The CDR3, as DNA: TGCGCCAGCAGCTCGGCCGGGGGCCGAACTGAAGCTTTCTTT. This sequence encodes CASSSAGGRTEAFF. This rearrangement joins TRBV5-1 to TRBJ1-1; D is perhaps TRBD1 (6 bases). Germline assignment: CDR1 SGHRS and CDR2 YFSETQ. The CDR3 contains 14 residues. V gave up 3 bases and J gave up 5 bases, with 14 bases separating them.

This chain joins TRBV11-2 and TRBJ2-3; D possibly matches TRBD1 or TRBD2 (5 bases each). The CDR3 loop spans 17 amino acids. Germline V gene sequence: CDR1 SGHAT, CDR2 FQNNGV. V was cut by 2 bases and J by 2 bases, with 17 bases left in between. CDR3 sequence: CASSLQGPPQSTDTQYF. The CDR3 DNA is TGTGCCAGCAGCTTACAGGGACCTCCCCAATCCACAGATACGCAGTATTTT.

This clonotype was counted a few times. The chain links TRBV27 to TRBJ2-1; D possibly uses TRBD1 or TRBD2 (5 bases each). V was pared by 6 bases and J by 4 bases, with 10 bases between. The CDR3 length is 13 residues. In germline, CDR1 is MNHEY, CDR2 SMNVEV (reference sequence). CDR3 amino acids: CASRRGRYNEQFF. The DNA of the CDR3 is TGTGCCAGCAGGAGGGGACGTTACAATGAGCAGTTCTTC.

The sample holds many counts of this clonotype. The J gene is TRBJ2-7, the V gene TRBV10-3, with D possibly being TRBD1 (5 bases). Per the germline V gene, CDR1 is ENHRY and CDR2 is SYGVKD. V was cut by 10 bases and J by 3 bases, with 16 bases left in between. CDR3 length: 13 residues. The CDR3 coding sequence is TGTGCCACATCTGACAGCGAGATCTACGAGCAGTACTTC. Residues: CATSDSEIYEQYF.

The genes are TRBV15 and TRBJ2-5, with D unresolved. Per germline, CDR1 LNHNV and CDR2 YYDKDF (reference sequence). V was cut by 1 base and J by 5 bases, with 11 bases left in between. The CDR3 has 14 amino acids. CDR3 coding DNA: TGTGCCACCAGCAGAGTAGGGCTGCGGGAGACCCAGTACTTC. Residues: CATSRVGLRETQYF. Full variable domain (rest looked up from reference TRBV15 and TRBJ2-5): DAMVIQNPRYQVTQFGKPVTLSCSQTLNHNVMYWYQQKSSQAPKLLFHYYDKDFNNEADTPDNFQSRRPNTSFCFLDIRSPGLGDTAMYLCATSRVGLRETQYFGPGTRLLVL.

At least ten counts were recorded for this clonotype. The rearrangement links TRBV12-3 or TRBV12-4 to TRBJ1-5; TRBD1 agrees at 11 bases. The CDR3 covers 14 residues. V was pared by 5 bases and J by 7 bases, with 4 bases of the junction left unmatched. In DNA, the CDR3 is TGTGCCAGCAGTCTTGGACAGGGGGCACAGCCCCAGCATTTT. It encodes CASSLGQGAQPQHF.

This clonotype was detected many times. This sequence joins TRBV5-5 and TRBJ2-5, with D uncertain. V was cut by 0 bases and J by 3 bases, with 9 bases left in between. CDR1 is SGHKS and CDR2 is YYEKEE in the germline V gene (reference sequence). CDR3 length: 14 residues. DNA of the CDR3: TGTGCCAGCAGCTTGGTCGGCACAAAAGAGACCCAGTACTTC. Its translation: CASSLVGTKETQYF.

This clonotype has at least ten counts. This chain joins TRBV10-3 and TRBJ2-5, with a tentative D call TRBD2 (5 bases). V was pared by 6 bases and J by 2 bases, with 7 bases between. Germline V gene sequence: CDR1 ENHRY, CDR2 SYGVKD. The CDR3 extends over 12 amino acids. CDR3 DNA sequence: TGTGCCATCAGGGACTCACAAGAGACCCAGTACTTC. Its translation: CAIRDSQETQYF.

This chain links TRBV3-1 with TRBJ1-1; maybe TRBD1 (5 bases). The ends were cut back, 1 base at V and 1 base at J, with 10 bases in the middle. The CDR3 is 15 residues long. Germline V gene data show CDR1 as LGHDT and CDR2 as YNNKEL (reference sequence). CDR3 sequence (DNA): TGTGCCAGCAGCCAAGCCGGGGGGAGGAACACTGAAGCTTTCTTT. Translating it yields CASSQAGGRNTEAFF.

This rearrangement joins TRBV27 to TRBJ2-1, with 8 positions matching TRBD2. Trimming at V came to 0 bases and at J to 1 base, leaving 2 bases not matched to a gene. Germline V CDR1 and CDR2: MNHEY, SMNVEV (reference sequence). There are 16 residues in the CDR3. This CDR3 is CASSLSREGSYNEQFF. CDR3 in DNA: TGTGCCAGCAGTTTATCTCGGGAGGGGTCCTACAATGAGCAGTTCTTC.

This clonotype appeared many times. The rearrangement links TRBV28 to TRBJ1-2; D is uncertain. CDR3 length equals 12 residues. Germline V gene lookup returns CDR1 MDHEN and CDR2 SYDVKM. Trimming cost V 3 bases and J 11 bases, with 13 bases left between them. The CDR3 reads CASSLGSMAYTF. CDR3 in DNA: TGTGCCAGCAGTTTGGGCAGTATGGCTTACACCTTC.

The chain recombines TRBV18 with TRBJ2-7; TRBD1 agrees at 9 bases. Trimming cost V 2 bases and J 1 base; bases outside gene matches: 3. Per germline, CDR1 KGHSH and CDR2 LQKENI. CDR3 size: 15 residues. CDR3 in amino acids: CASSPVGQGSYEQYF. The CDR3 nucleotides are TGTGCCAGCTCACCAGTGGGACAGGGATCCTACGAGCAGTACTTC. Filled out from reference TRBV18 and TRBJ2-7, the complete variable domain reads NAGVMQNPRHLVRRRGQEARLRCSPMKGHSHVYWYRQLPEEGLKFMVYLQKENIIDESGMPKERFSAEFPKEGPSILRIQQVVRGDSAAYFCASSPVGQGSYEQYFGPGTRLTVT.

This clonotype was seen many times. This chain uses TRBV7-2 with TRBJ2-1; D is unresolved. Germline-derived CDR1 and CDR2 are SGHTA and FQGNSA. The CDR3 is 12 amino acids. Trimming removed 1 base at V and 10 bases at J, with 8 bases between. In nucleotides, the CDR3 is TGTGCCAGCAGCTTAGGATCGAACGAGCAGTTCTTC. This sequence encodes CASSLGSNEQFF. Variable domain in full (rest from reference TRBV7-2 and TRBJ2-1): GAGVSQSPSNKVTEKGKDVELRCDPISGHTALYWYRQSLGQGLEFLIYFQGNSAPDKSGLPSDRFSAERTGGSVSTLTIQRTQQEDSAVYLCASSLGSNEQFFGPGTRLTVL.

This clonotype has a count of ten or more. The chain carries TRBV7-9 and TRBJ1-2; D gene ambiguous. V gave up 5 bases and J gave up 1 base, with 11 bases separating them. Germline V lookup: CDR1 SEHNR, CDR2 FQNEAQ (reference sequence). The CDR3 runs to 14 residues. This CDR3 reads CASSPGASNYGYTF. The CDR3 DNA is TGTGCCAGCAGCCCAGGAGCAAGTAACTATGGCTACACCTTC.

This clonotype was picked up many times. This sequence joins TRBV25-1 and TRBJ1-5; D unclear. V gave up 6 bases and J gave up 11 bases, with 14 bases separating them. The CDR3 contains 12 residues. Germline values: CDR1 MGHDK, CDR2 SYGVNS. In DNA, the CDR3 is TGTGCCAGCAGAGGCCTAGTCGGGACCCAGCATTTT. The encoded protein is CASRGLVGTQHF.

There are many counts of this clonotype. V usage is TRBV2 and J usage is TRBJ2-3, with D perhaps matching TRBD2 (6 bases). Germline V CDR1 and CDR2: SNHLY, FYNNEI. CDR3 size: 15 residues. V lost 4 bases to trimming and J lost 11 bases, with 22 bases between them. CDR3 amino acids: CASSGVLAGSPGQYF. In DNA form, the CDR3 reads TGTGCCAGCAGTGGGGTATTGGCGGGATCACCGGGGCAGTATTTT.

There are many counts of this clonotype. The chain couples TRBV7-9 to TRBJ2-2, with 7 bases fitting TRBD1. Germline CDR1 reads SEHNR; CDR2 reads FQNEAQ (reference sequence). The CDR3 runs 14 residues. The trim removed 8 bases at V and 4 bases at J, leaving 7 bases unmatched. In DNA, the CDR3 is TGTGCCAGCGGCCGGGACAGTTTCACCGGGGAGCTGTTTTTT. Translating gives CASGRDSFTGELFF.

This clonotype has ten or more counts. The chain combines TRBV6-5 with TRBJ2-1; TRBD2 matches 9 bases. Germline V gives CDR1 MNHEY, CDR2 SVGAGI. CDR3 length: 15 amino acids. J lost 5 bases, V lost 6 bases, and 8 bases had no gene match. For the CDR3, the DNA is TGTGCCAGCAGCCCCTCGGGACTAGCCAACAATGAGCAGTTCTTC. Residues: CASSPSGLANNEQFF.

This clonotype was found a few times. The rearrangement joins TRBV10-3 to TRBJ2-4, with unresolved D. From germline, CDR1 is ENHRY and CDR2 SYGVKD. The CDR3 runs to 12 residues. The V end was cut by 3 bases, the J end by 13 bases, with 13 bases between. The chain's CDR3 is CAISEKGIPQYF. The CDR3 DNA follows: TGTGCCATCAGTGAAAAAGGAATCCCCCAGTACTTC.

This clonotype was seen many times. CDR3 in amino acids: CASTLAGGAGETQYF. CDR3 in DNA: TGTGCCAGCACCCTTGCGGGCGGGGCGGGGGAGACCCAGTACTTC. The genes are TRBV27 and TRBJ2-5, with D tentatively TRBD2 (6 bases). Trimming cost V 7 bases and J 5 bases, with 20 bases left between them. The CDR3 length is 15 residues. Germline V lookup: CDR1 MNHEY, CDR2 SMNVEV (reference sequence).

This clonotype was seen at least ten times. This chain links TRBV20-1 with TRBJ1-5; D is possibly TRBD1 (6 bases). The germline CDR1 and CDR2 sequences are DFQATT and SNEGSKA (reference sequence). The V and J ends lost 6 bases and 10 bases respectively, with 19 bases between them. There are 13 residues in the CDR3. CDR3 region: CSAVRDTLKPQHF. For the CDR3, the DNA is TGCAGTGCGGTAAGGGACACCCTAAAACCCCAGCATTTT.